Listed here are 21 T cell receptor beta chains from one sample, sequenced in a study of blood T cell repertoires in COVID-19. This table comes from immunoSEQ multiplex PCR, and its TCRdb copy is limited to in-frame clones, with some not included. The repertoire holds 250,000 to 350,000 clones, with just under 90% as singletons. The source material was peripheral blood. These receptors were collected from a woman between 45 and 65 years old with COVID-19, enrolled during active disease.

The rearrangement joins TRBV27 to TRBJ2-7; 7 bases agree with TRBD2. V was pared by 2 bases and J by 4 bases, with 8 bases of the junction left unmatched. Germline V lookup: CDR1 MNHEY, CDR2 SMNVEV (reference sequence). The CDR3 loop spans 15 amino acids. The CDR3 region has the DNA TGTGCCAGCAGTTTAGTGGGCGGGAGTGAGTACGAGCAGTACTTC. It is translated as CASSLVGGSEYEQYF.

The V and J genes are TRBV19 and TRBJ1-4, with 8 positions matching TRBD1. The ends lost 5 bases at V and 7 bases at J; junction bases unmatched: 6. Germline loops: CDR1 LNHDA, CDR2 SQIVND (reference sequence). This CDR3 is built from 14 residues. This CDR3 reads CASSVDRGLEKLFF. The CDR3 DNA reads TGTGCCAGTAGTGTCGACAGGGGTCTTGAAAAACTGTTTTTT.

The V gene is TRBV19, the J gene TRBJ2-1, with 9 positions matching TRBD1. Germline V lookup: CDR1 LNHDA, CDR2 SQIVND (reference sequence). This CDR3 has 15 residues. Unmatched junction bases numbered 8, after V lost 5 bases and J lost 6 bases. The CDR3 sequence is CASSLGQGGSNEQFF. For the CDR3, the DNA is TGTGCCAGTAGTTTGGGACAGGGAGGGAGCAATGAGCAGTTCTTC.

This clone was observed a single time. V usage is TRBV18 and J usage is TRBJ1-5, with 12 bases that match TRBD1. This CDR3 has 18 residues. The junction had 5 bases not matched to a gene; V was cut back by 0 bases and J by 2 bases. Germline V CDR1 and CDR2: KGHSH, LQKENI. In nucleotides, the CDR3 is TGTGCCAGCTCACCACCGGGACAGGGGGCGAGAGGCAATCAGCCCCAGCATTTT. It yields the protein CASSPPGQGARGNQPQHF.

A few counts support this clone. V gene TRBV15 combines with J gene TRBJ2-1; 9 bases align to TRBD2. This CDR3 is built from 15 residues. The V segment lost 5 bases and the J segment 8 bases; nucleotides outside the gene matches: 10. CDR1 is LNHNV and CDR2 is YYDKDF in the germline V gene (reference sequence). Written as DNA, the CDR3 is TGTGCCACCAGCGGGAAGGGACTAGCCGGCGATGAGCAGTTCTTC. This translates into CATSGKGLAGDEQFF.

V and J are TRBV3-1 (or the pseudogene TRBV3-2) and TRBJ1-6; the D is unclear. V was cut by 1 base and J by 8 bases, with 9 bases left in between. CDR3 length: 14 residues. The germline gives CDR1 LGHDT, CDR2 YNNKEL (reference sequence). The CDR3 loop reads CASSQVVGHSPLHF. DNA for the CDR3: TGTGCCAGCAGCCAAGTGGTGGGCCATTCACCCCTCCACTTT.

The CDR3 DNA reads as TGTGCCAGCAGTGATGGACTAGCGGGACTCCAACTGCAGTTCTTC. Amino acid sequence: CASSDGLAGLQLQFF. The chain uses TRBV6-1 and TRBJ2-1; 12 nucleotides match TRBD2. The length of the CDR3 is 15 residues. The V segment lost 3 bases and the J segment 12 bases; nucleotides outside the gene matches: 9. Germline V gene sequence: CDR1 MNHNS, CDR2 SASEGT.

This clone was recorded once. The chain joins TRBV11-3 to TRBJ2-3; TRBD2 might be the D (6 bases). Germline V gene data show CDR1 as SGHNT and CDR2 as YENEEA. There are 14 residues in the CDR3. Trimming left V 1 base short and J 3 bases short, with 8 bases between. CDR3 nucleotides: TGTGCCAGCAGCTTAGGGGAGGCTACAGATACGCAGTATTTT. Protein sequence: CASSLGEATDTQYF.

The CDR3 DNA reads as TGTGCTAGTGGTCCCGAACAGGGTCCCGCGTACTTC. Translating it yields CASGPEQGPAYF. The rearrangement uses TRBV12-5 and TRBJ2-5; tentative D call: TRBD1 (6 bases). The CDR3 is 12 amino acids. The germline gives CDR1 LGHNT, CDR2 FRNRAP. V lost 5 bases and J 13 bases, leaving 17 bases between the germline ends.

CDR3 residues: CASGRLDRNYNEQFF. CDR3 bases: TGTGCTAGTGGTCGACTGGACAGGAACTACAATGAGCAGTTCTTC. The chain combines TRBV12-5 with TRBJ2-1; 7 bases align to TRBD1. Unmatched junction bases numbered 7, after V lost 5 bases and J lost 3 bases. Germline V gives CDR1 LGHNT, CDR2 FRNRAP. The CDR3 covers 15 residues.

The sample holds a few counts of this clone. Written as DNA, the CDR3 is TGTGCCAGCGGTTACAGCACAGAGACCCAGTACTTC. Its protein is CASGYSTETQYF. The chain recombines TRBV7-7 with TRBJ2-5; no reliable D call. CDR1 and CDR2 from the germline V gene are SSHAT and FNYEAQ (reference sequence). This CDR3 comprises 12 residues. Trimming took off 8 bases at V and 4 bases at J, with 11 bases between the two ends.

This clone showed up just once. The rearrangement uses TRBV5-4 and TRBJ2-7; TRBD2 aligns across 13 bases. The CDR3 is made up of 15 amino acids. CDR1 is SGHNT and CDR2 is YYREEE in the germline V gene (reference sequence). J was trimmed by 5 bases and V by 3 bases; bases with no gene match: 5. The CDR3 nucleotides are TGTGCCAGCAGCTCCACTAGCGGGAGGGCCCACGAGCAGTACTTC. Translation: CASSSTSGRAHEQYF.

The chain has TRBV30 and TRBJ1-1; TRBD1 agrees at 7 bases. This CDR3 contains 10 residues. V gave up 1 base and J gave up 10 bases; unmatched junction bases: 0. Germline CDR1 and CDR2: GTSNPN and SVGIG (reference sequence). In DNA form, the CDR3 reads TGTGCCTGGAGTGCAGGGGGAGCTTTCTTT. This translates into CAWSAGGAFF. Complete variable domain (other parts from reference TRBV30 and TRBJ1-1): SQTIHQWPATLVQPVGSPLSLECTVEGTSNPNLYWYRQAAGRGLQLLFYSVGIGQISSEVPQNLSASRPQDRQFILSSKKLLLSDSGFYLCAWSAGGAFFGQGTRLTVV.

The rearrangement uses TRBV30 and TRBJ2-1, with 13 bases aligning to TRBD2. Germline assignment: CDR1 GTSNPN and CDR2 SVGIG (reference sequence). With V trimmed by 5 bases and J by 10 bases, 8 bases remained unmatched. The CDR3 extends over 14 amino acids. CDR3 in amino acids: CAWVGLAGAREQFF. The CDR3 nucleotides read TGTGCCTGGGTCGGACTAGCGGGAGCGAGGGAGCAGTTCTTC.

This chain connects TRBV19 to TRBJ2-5; D unclear. In germline, CDR1 is LNHDA, CDR2 SQIVND (reference sequence). This CDR3 is 16 amino acids long. Trimming pared 9 bases from V and 5 bases from J, leaving 25 bases between. The CDR3 is CASRGARRGSGETQYF. The CDR3 coding sequence is TGTGCCAGCCGCGGCGCCAGACGCGGATCCGGCGAGACCCAGTACTTC.

A few counts support this clone. This chain joins TRBV11-2 and TRBJ2-3, with no clear D. Germline loops: CDR1 SGHAT, CDR2 FQNNGV. Trimming pared 1 base from V and 5 bases from J, leaving 10 bases between. This CDR3 is built from 14 residues. The CDR3 bases are TGTGCCAGCAGCTTAGTTGCGATGATAGATACGCAGTATTTT. Protein product: CASSLVAMIDTQYF.

The chain links TRBV2 to TRBJ1-1; TRBD1 matches 8 bases. The trim removed 0 bases at V and 8 bases at J, leaving 8 bases unmatched. CDR1 SNHLY and CDR2 FYNNEI come from the germline V gene. The CDR3 is 15 amino acids. This chain's CDR3 is CASSEAQQGVREAFF. Here the CDR3 DNA reads TGTGCCAGCAGTGAAGCGCAACAGGGGGTAAGGGAAGCTTTCTTT.

The chain links TRBV5-1 to TRBJ1-5; D gene uncertain. Trimming cost V 3 bases and J 4 bases, with 20 bases left between them. This CDR3 comprises 17 residues. Germline V gene lookup returns CDR1 SGHRS and CDR2 YFSETQ. CDR3 in amino acids: CASSWVSSPQKNQPQHF. For the CDR3, the DNA is TGCGCCAGCAGCTGGGTTAGTTCTCCACAGAAAAATCAGCCCCAGCATTTT. The variable domain in full, completed from reference TRBV5-1 and TRBJ1-5, reads KAGVTQTPRYLIKTRGQQVTLSCSPISGHRSVSWYQQTPGQGLQFLFEYFSETQRNKGNFPGRFSGRQFSNSRSEMNVSTLELGDSALYLCASSWVSSPQKNQPQHFGDGTRLSIL.

The chain links TRBV5-1 to TRBJ1-4, with D maybe TRBD1 (5 bases). Trimming cost V 3 bases and J 0 bases, with 6 bases left between them. This CDR3 has 14 residues. Germline assignment: CDR1 SGHRS and CDR2 YFSETQ. As DNA, the CDR3 is TGCGCCAGCAGCTCGGGGGCAACTAATGAAAAACTGTTTTTT. Translation: CASSSGATNEKLFF. Variable domain in full (rest from reference TRBV5-1 and TRBJ1-4): KAGVTQTPRYLIKTRGQQVTLSCSPISGHRSVSWYQQTPGQGLQFLFEYFSETQRNKGNFPGRFSGRQFSNSRSEMNVSTLELGDSALYLCASSSGATNEKLFFGSGTQLSVL.

The chain carries TRBV7-9 and TRBJ1-1, with a tentative D call TRBD1 (5 bases). The V end was cut by 3 bases, the J end by 10 bases, with 18 bases between. The CDR3 is made up of 14 amino acids. Germline loops: CDR1 SEHNR, CDR2 FQNEAQ (reference sequence). DNA of the CDR3: TGTGCCAGCAGCTTGGGACTTCCCACCATGGGAGCTTTCTTT. Protein product: CASSLGLPTMGAFF.

The chain couples TRBV5-1 to TRBJ2-1; 7 bases agree with TRBD2. Germline CDR1 is SGHRS and CDR2 is YFSETQ. V was clipped by 5 bases and J by 6 bases; unmatched bases: 5. The CDR3 runs 13 residues. The CDR3 reads CASRETSPNEQFF. The CDR3 nucleotides are TGCGCCAGCAGAGAGACTAGCCCCAATGAGCAGTTCTTC.